This T cell receptor beta chain was profiled in a study of blood T cell repertoires in COVID-19. The overall study: COVID-19 samples from acute and convalescent phases originated in the United States, Italy and Spain. PBMCs, B-cell-depleted T cells, or T cells provided the cDNA or gDNA that made up the material.

The CDR3 is made up of 14 amino acids. From germline, CDR1 is LNHDA and CDR2 SQIVND (reference sequence). Germline trimming cut 4 bases from V and 4 bases from J; bases unmatched to any gene: 3. Authors' methods: Estimation of nucleated cell counts relied on the amplification of reference gene primers. Libraries were prepared by immunoSEQ multiplex PCR; TCRdb keeps only in-frame clonotypes and omits some of them. V and J calls and clone size are copied from that table; D and trimming were computed from the DNA. The sample has about 24,000 clones, roughly nine tenths seen once; the top ten hold around 8.9%.

This chain uses TRBV19 with TRBJ2-5, with 10 bases fitting TRBD1. Specimen: peripheral blood. The receptor was derived from a man in his 70s with acute or convalescent COVID-19. As DNA, the CDR3 is TGTGCCAGTAGTACCCGGACAGGGGGAGAGACCCAGTACTTC. Translating gives CASSTRTGGETQYF. Full variable domain (missing parts from reference TRBV19 and TRBJ2-5): DGGITQSPKYLFRKEGQNVTLSCEQNLNHDAMYWYRQDPGQGLRLIYYSQIVNDFQKGDIAEGYSVSREKKESFPLTVTSAQKNPTAFYLCASSTRTGGETQYFGPGTRLLVL.